One T cell receptor (beta chain) is described in this entry. Antigen unknown. V lost 6 bases and J 5 bases, leaving 19 bases between the germline ends. Germline loops: CDR1 MNHEY, CDR2 SVGEGT. This CDR3 comprises 15 residues. Using a J-beta primer mix together with a sample-barcoded 5' primer, a second PCR was run for 7 to 11 cycles. TCRdb ran MiXCR on the 5' RACE reads and lists one entry per CDR3 protein. The sample has around 1,800,000 distinct CDR3 sequences; about two fifths are singletons. The record originates from a study of blood T cells in healthy people across ages. In each sample, at least 7 million PBMCs were isolated. Study conclusions and caveats: Roughly linearly, TCR beta diversity per million T cells fell as age increased. Unsorted PBMC material precluded a definitive naive versus antigen-experienced comparison. As naive T cell percentage varied, TCR beta diversity correlated strongly with it.

The material sequenced was blood. This chain links TRBV6-2 or TRBV6-3 with TRBJ1-2; weak D call: TRBD1 (5 bases). This clonotype was obtained from a human donor in good health. CDR3 bases: TGTGCCAGCAGCTACCCACGTCAGGGCGTATATGGCTACACCTTC. Protein product: CASSYPRQGVYGYTF.